This T cell receptor (beta chain) is from a study of OX40 agonist ivuxolimab in advanced cancers. Looking at the study overall: Dose-escalation patients were diagnosed with hepatocellular carcinoma, melanoma, renal cell cancer or head and neck cancer.

This clone was picked up a small number of times. Its antigen remains unidentified. Profiling relied on immunoSEQ multiplex PCR, and the TCRdb table lists in-frame clones only, not all of them. The sample lists about 66,000 clones, around 90% seen once, with about 0.31% in the top ten. General study results and limits: In general, CD8+ T cells held more expanded clones than CD4+ did, on average.

V shed 1 base and J shed 4 bases, with 10 bases lying between them. This CDR3 is built from 14 residues. From germline, CDR1 is MNHEY and CDR2 SMNVEV (reference sequence). The input for sequencing was CD4+ or CD8+ T cells sorted from blood, taken in a trial of the OX40 agonist ivuxolimab. The V call is TRBV27, the J call TRBJ1-1; D gene uncertain. The source is an adult with an advanced solid tumor such as melanoma, head and neck, liver or kidney cancer. The CDR3 DNA follows: TGTGCCAGCAGTTTATACAAGTATTCCACTGAAGCTTTCTTT. It encodes CASSLYKYSTEAFF.